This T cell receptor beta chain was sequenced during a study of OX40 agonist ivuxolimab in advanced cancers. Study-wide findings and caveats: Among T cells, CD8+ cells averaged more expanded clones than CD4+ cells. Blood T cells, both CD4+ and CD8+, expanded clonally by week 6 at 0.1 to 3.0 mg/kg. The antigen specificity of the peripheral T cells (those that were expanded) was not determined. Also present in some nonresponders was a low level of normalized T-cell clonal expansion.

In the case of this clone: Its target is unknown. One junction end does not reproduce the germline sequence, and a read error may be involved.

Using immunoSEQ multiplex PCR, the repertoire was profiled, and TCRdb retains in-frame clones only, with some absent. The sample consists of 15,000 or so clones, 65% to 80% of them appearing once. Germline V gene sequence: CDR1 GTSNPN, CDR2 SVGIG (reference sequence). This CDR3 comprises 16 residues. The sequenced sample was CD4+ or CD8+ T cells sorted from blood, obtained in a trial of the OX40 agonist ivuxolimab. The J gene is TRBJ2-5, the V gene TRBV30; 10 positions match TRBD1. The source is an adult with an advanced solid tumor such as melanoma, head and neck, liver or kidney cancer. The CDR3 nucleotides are TGTGCCTGGACTCGATGGGACAGGGGAGACCAGGAGACCCAGTACTTC. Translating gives CAWTRWDRGDQETQYF.